This is a list of T cell receptor beta chains from one sample in a study of T cells after posttransplantation cyclophosphamide. Profiling relied on immunoSEQ multiplex PCR, and the TCRdb table lists in-frame clones only, not all of them. The sample holds about 32,000 clones, around nine tenths seen once. The specimen was PBMCs. The receptors here all came from a woman in her thirties or forties with a blood cancer, CMV-positive, and with a related stem cell donor. CDR3s include the opening cysteine and the closing phenylalanine or tryptophan. A D gene is named only where the DNA matches it firmly. Clone size is stated in some rows and not others, as once, few, many or a class when expanded.

v_call	d_call	clone_size	j_call	cdr3_nt	cdr3_aa
TRBV2	NA	NA	TRBJ2-5	TGTGCCAGCAGTGTAGGACAACAAGAGACCCAGTACTTC	CASSVGQQETQYF
TRBV11-2	NA	NA	TRBJ1-2	TGTGCCAGCAGCTTTTACAGGGAGCAGGGTGACTATGGCTACACCTTC	CASSFYREQGDYGYTF
TRBV7-2	TRBD1	NA	TRBJ2-7	TGTGCCAGCAGCTTAGCGCTCGGGCGACAGGGGGCTGAGGGGCAGTACTTC	CASSLALGRQGAEGQYF
TRBV15	TRBD1	NA	TRBJ2-7	TGTGCCACCAGCAGACGACAGGGGGCTGGGTACGAGCAGTACTTC	CATSRRQGAGYEQYF
TRBV7-8	NA	NA	TRBJ1-6	TGTGCCAGCAGCGCGGGAAGGCGGACTCGTTCACCCCTCCACTTT	CASSAGRRTRSPLHF
TRBV6-5	NA	NA	TRBJ2-2	TGTGCCAGCAGTTCGACGGGTACCGGGGAGCTGTTTTTT	CASSSTGTGELFF
TRBV19	TRBD1	NA	TRBJ2-5	TGTGCCAGTAGTATAGGGACAGGAGGTCAAGAGACCCAGTACTTC	CASSIGTGGQETQYF
TRBV2	TRBD2	NA	TRBJ2-3	TGTGCCAGCAGATACGCGGGACTAGCCACAGATACGCAGTATTTT	CASRYAGLATDTQYF
TRBV27	NA	NA	TRBJ2-7	TGTGCCAGCAGTTCGAAGAAGGGGACTTCCTACGAGCAGTACTTC	CASSSKKGTSYEQYF
TRBV19	NA	few	TRBJ1-1	TGTGCCAGTACCGTGACGGGGGATAATTTTTCTGAAGCTTTCTTT	CASTVTGDNFSEAFF
TRBV10-3	TRBD1	once	TRBJ2-3	TGTGCCATCAGCGGGGATTTACAGGGGGGAAGAGGCACAGATACGCAGTATTTT	CAISGDLQGGRGTDTQYF
TRBV28	NA	NA	TRBJ1-2	TGTGCCTCCCATACGGTTAACTATGGCTACACCTTC	CASHTVNYGYTF
TRBV15	NA	NA	TRBJ2-7	TGTGCCACCAAGGCAGGGTACGAGCAGTACTTC	CATKAGYEQYF
TRBV5-1	TRBD1	NA	TRBJ2-7	TGCGCCAGCAGCCTTGTCGGGACAGGGACCTACGAGCAGTACTTC	CASSLVGTGTYEQYF